Listed here are 2 T cell receptor beta chains from one sample, sequenced in a study of blood T cell repertoires in COVID-19. Here immunoSEQ multiplex PCR was the method, and the copy in TCRdb shows in-frame clones only, minus some. The table has 100,000 to 150,000 clones, over 70% seen once. Sequencing was carried out using peripheral blood. The source of these receptors is a woman in her seventies with acute or convalescent COVID-19.

The chain employs TRBV6-5 and TRBJ2-5; a possible D gene is TRBD1 (6 bases). The CDR3 is 13 amino acids. CDR1 MNHEY and CDR2 SVGAGI come from the germline V gene. The germline V and J ends were trimmed by 6 bases and 1 base, with 9 bases remaining between them. Here the CDR3 DNA reads TGTGCCAGCAGCCAGGGGACCCAAGAGACCCAGTACTTC. Translation: CASSQGTQETQYF.

This rearrangement joins TRBV5-1 to TRBJ1-2, with 8 bases matching TRBD1. This CDR3 contains 14 residues. From germline, CDR1 is SGHRS and CDR2 YFSETQ. V was pared by 0 bases and J by 7 bases, with 5 bases of the junction left unmatched. CDR3 nucleotide sequence: TGCGCCAGCAGCTTGGGAGGACAGGGTGGTGGCTACACCTTC. Protein sequence: CASSLGGQGGGYTF.